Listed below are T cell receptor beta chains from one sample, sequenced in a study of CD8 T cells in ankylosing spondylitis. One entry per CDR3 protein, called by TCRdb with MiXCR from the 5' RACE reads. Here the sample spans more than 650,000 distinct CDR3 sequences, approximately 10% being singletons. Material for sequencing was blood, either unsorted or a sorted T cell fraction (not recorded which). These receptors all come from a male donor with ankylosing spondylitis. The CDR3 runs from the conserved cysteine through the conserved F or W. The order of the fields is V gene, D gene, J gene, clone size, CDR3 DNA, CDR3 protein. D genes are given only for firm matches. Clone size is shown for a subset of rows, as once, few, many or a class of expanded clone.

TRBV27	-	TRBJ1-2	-	TGTGCCAGCGGGGAAGGGATAGAGGGTGGCTACACCTTC	CASGEGIEGGYTF
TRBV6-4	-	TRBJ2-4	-	TGTGCCAGCAGTGTTGGACCCGGAACCAAAAACATTCAGTACTTC	CASSVGPGTKNIQYF
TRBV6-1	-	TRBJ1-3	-	TGTGCCAGCACTATGAGGTTATCGGGGGGCCCTGGAAACACCATATATTTT	CASTMRLSGGPGNTIYF
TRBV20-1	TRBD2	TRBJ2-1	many	TGCAGTGCTAGAGGCGGGAGGCTCCAAGTGTCGTACAATGAGCAGTTCTTC	CSARGGRLQVSYNEQFF
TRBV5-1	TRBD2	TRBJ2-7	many	TGCGCCAGCAGCCCTAGAGGGCTAGCGGGGGCCTACGAGCAGTACTTC	CASSPRGLAGAYEQYF
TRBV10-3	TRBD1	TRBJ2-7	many	TGTGCCATCAGCACAGGGGCCGAGTCCTACGAGCAGTACTTC	CAISTGAESYEQYF
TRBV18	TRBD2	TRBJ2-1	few	TGTGCCAGCTCACCACTAGCGGGAGGAGGTGAGCAGTTCTTC	CASSPLAGGGEQFF
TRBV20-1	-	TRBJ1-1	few	TGCAGTGCTAGGGTCAGACTAAAGAACACTGAAGCTTTCTTT	CSARVRLKNTEAFF
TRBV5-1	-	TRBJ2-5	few	TGCGCCAGCAGCTTGGGGCCTGGCCGGGGACAAGAGACCCAGTACTTC	CASSLGPGRGQETQYF
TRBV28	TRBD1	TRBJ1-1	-	TGTGCCAGCAGAACACAGGGGGTGAACACTGAAGCTTTCTTT	CASRTQGVNTEAFF
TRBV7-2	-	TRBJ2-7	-	TGTGCCAGCAGCTATGCGGGATACTTAAACTACGAGCAGTACTTC	CASSYAGYLNYEQYF
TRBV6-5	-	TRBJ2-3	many	TGTGCCAGCAGTTACTCCAGGCGGGGTGGCTCGACAGATACGCAGTATTTT	CASSYSRRGGSTDTQYF
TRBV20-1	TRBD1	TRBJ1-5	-	TGCAGTGCTACTCTGGACAGGGACAATCAGCCCCAGCATTTT	CSATLDRDNQPQHF
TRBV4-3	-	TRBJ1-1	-	TGCGCCAGCAGCCAAGTGAAGGGAGACACTGAAGCTTTCTTT	CASSQVKGDTEAFF
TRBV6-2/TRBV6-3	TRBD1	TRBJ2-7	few	TGTGCCAGCAGTTATCGCGGGACAGGGCCATACGAGCAGTACTTC	CASSYRGTGPYEQYF
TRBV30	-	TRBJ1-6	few	TGTGCCTGGAGTGTACTCGGCAGGGACAATAATTCACCCCTCCACTTT	CAWSVLGRDNNSPLHF